The subject of this entry is one T cell receptor beta chain. This clonotype was counted ten times or more. Its antigen target is currently unknown. No much larger clonotype is one base removed from it; base qualities were not supplied. Trimming removed 4 bases from V and 5 bases from J; the gene matches leave 8 bases unexplained. According to the germline V gene, CDR1 reads SGHTS and CDR2 reads YDEGEE. From the cysteine up to the phenylalanine, the CDR3 has a length of 16 residues. The read is trimmed to its CDR3 DNA, 48 bases read in frame from base 1. Receptor amplification or capture employed 5' RACE. Sequencing instrument: NextSeq 500. To allow correction of PCR and sequencing errors, the TCR library protocol tagged every TCR cDNA molecule with a unique molecular identifier. The original methods were these. TCR identification, UMI-based error correction and CDR3 extraction were all carried out with Decombinator tools. TCRs above a frequency of 2 per 1,000, corresponding to the top 1% of the tumor frequency distribution, were defined as expanded. Renyi diversity was calculated using the R vegan package after each repertoire was subsampled 100 times to 5,000 TCRs. CDR3 similarity networks were built from amino acid triplet string-kernel similarity, connecting CDR3s with pairwise similarity above 0.82. The public reads were run again by TCRdb, first through fastp at Q25 and then through MiXCR, and only productive beta chains were kept. Merged by CDR3 protein, the rows form single entries marked with the most common genes and DNA. TCRdb, not the original authors, processed these V and J calls. Recorded for this sample are 11,000 to 15,000 distinct CDR3 sequences; 9.5% to 14% of them occurred a single time. 34% of the sample is in the top ten clones.

This sample is part of a study of spatial heterogeneity in lung cancer (dated 2019 in TCRdb). Regarding the research as a whole: Beta-chain transcripts were consistently detected in greater numbers than alpha-chain transcripts, which likely reflects a higher abundance of beta-chain transcripts. In non-small cell lung cancer, the study quantitatively compared TCR alpha and beta repertoires across several tumor regions, matched nontumor lung, and blood. TCR repertoire features were related to nonsynonymous mutation counts determined by whole-exome sequencing of tumor tissue. In the raw uncorrected reads, each unique combination of TCR and UMI appeared more than ten times on average. At surgery, both alpha and beta chains were TCR-sequenced in fewer than 250 tumor regions, fewer than 85 matched nontumor lung samples and a few dozen PBMC samples.

Results and caveats for the whole study, not just this receptor: Confirming at a functional level the hypothesis that regional TCRs recognize regional mutations was considered to require additional single-cell paired TCR alpha and beta sequencing. Ubiquitous expanded tumor TCRs were found in blood more often at tumor resection than at routine follow-up.

This specimen's time point label, per the study, means: sample taken at primary tumor resection. Whole RNA extracted from tumor and nontumor lung tissue, or from cryopreserved PBMC samples, was used for TCR sequencing without cell sorting. The donors were some 70 patients from the lung TRACERx cohort who had early-stage, untreated non-small cell lung cancer. A patient was chosen for TCR sequencing only when enough RNA was available from at least two tumor regions. The receptor chain draws on TRBV5-8 and TRBJ2-3; 12 middle bases align to TRBD2. The clonotype comes from a female donor with early-stage non-small cell lung cancer. The sequenced sample was PBMCs, obtained at surgery. The CDR3 reads CASSTRTSGTGDTQYF. The nucleotide sequence is given as TGTGCCAGCAGCACTAGGACTAGCGGGACCGGAGATACGCAGTATTTT.